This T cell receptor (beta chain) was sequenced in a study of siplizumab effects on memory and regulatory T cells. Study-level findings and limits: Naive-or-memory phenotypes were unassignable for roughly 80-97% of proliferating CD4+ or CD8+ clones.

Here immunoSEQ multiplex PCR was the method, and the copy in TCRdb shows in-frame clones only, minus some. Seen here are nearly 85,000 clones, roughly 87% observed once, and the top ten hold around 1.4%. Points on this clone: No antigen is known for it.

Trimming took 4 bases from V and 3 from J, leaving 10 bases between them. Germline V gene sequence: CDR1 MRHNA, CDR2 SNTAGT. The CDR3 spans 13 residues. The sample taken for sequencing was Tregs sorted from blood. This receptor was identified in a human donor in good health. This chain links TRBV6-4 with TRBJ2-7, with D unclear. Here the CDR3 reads CASSARNGYEQYF. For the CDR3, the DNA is TGTGCCAGCAGTGCACGGAACGGCTACGAGCAGTACTTC.